Below, one T cell receptor (beta chain) is given with its context. This sample is part of a study of blood T cell repertoires in COVID-19. Study overall: Samples taken during acute and convalescent COVID-19 were collected in the United States, Italy and Spain. T cells, B-cell-depleted T cells, or PBMCs provided the cDNA or gDNA that served as material.

Authors' methods: The assay estimated nucleated cells by amplifying reference gene primers. Clones were sequenced by immunoSEQ multiplex PCR, and TCRdb holds only the in-frame ones, with some missing. That table supplies the V and J calls and clone size; D and trimming were determined from the DNA. This sample has about 76,000 clones, with 80% to 90% found just once. This CDR3 region has 16 residues. CDR1 is SGHTA and CDR2 is FQGNSA in the germline V gene. V dropped 5 bases and J dropped 6; count of bases not matched to a gene: 9. V is TRBV7-2 and J is TRBJ2-1, with 11 nucleotides matching TRBD2. The TCR comes from a man between 50 and 59 years old with active COVID-19. Material for sequencing was peripheral blood. The CDR3 protein is CASSPGSSGGSNEQFF. CDR3 nucleotides: TGTGCCAGCAGCCCAGGCTCTAGCGGGGGGAGCAATGAGCAGTTCTTC.